The 14 T cell receptor beta chains given below trace back to one sample, sequenced in a study of STAT5B mutations in CD4+ large granular lymphocyte leukemia. Generated by immunoSEQ multiplex PCR, the TCRdb table keeps only in-frame clones and is missing some. Of 34,000 or so clones in the sample, approximately 86% were seen once. Specimen: CD4+ T cells from blood buffy coats. The receptor set was obtained from a human donor in good health.

The J gene is TRBJ2-7, the V gene TRBV5-1; 8 nucleotides agree with TRBD1. Losses at the gene ends were 0 bases for V and 1 base for J; bases not matched to a gene: 6. The CDR3 runs to 16 residues. Germline V gives CDR1 SGHRS, CDR2 YFSETQ. CDR3 DNA: TGCGCCAGCAGCTTGGGGACAGGGTGGGTGTCCTACGAGCAGTACTTC. Amino acid sequence: CASSLGTGWVSYEQYF.

The V call is TRBV30, the J call TRBJ2-4, with TRBD2 matching 8 bases. Losses at the gene ends were 5 bases for V and 2 bases for J; bases not matched to a gene: 8. The CDR3 has 15 amino acids. Germline V gives CDR1 GTSNPN, CDR2 SVGIG (reference sequence). This CDR3 is CAWSGTRISKNIQYF. The CDR3 coding sequence is TGTGCCTGGTCCGGGACTAGAATTTCCAAAAACATTCAGTACTTC.

The chain links TRBV4-3 to TRBJ2-3; D call uncertain. CDR1 is LGHNA, CDR2 YSLEER, per germline. Trimming stripped 4 bases from V and 5 bases from J, with 10 bases between. CDR3 length: 13 amino acids. The CDR3 coding sequence is TGCGCCAGCAGCCCCTCTAATGTAGATACGCAGTATTTT. It is translated as CASSPSNVDTQYF.

The V call is TRBV28, the J call TRBJ1-1; the match to TRBD1 covers 8 bases. Germline trimming cut 5 bases from V and 0 bases from J; bases unmatched to any gene: 5. CDR3 length equals 15 residues. The germline gives CDR1 MDHEN, CDR2 SYDVKM. DNA for the CDR3: TGTGCCAGCAGTAGGACAGGGACCATGAACACTGAAGCTTTCTTT. Protein sequence: CASSRTGTMNTEAFF.

This clone was picked up a small number of times. The gene calls are TRBV5-1 and TRBJ2-2; the match to TRBD1 covers 11 bases. CDR1 and CDR2 (germline): SGHRS, YFSETQ. The CDR3 has 13 residues. The V gene end was trimmed by 7 bases and the J gene end by 6 bases; junction bases not matched to a gene: 2. The CDR3: CASGQGASGELFF. The CDR3 region has the DNA TGCGCCAGCGGACAGGGGGCCTCCGGGGAGCTGTTTTTT. Using reference TRBV5-1 and TRBJ2-2 for the parts outside the CDR3, the full variable domain is KAGVTQTPRYLIKTRGQQVTLSCSPISGHRSVSWYQQTPGQGLQFLFEYFSETQRNKGNFPGRFSGRQFSNSRSEMNVSTLELGDSALYLCASGQGASGELFFGEGSRLTVL.

The chain has TRBV7-9 and TRBJ1-1, with 8 bases identical to TRBD1. The CDR3 has 14 amino acids. The junction had 8 bases not matched to a gene; V was cut back by 5 bases and J by 6 bases. The germline V gene has CDR1 SEHNR and CDR2 FQNEAQ (reference sequence). The chain's CDR3 is CASSPRDRSAEAFF. DNA for the CDR3: TGTGCCAGCAGCCCCCGGGACAGGTCGGCTGAAGCTTTCTTT.

The chain carries TRBV10-3 and TRBJ2-2; 7 bases match TRBD2. The CDR3 length is 16 residues. Looked up from germline, CDR1 is ENHRY and CDR2 is SYGVKD. After removal of 2 bases from V and 2 bases from J, the junction contained 5 bases not matched to a gene. CDR3: CAISERLAENTGELFF. The CDR3 coding sequence is TGTGCCATCAGTGAGAGGCTAGCGGAAAACACCGGGGAGCTGTTTTTT.

This clone is a singleton in its sample. The chain joins TRBV28 to TRBJ1-5; the match to TRBD1 covers 8 bases. The trim removed 8 bases at V and 1 base at J, leaving 4 bases unmatched. The CDR3 has 14 residues. Germline CDR1 MDHEN, CDR2 SYDVKM. CDR3 in amino acids: CASGTGLSNQPQHF. The CDR3 nucleotides read TGTGCCAGCGGGACAGGATTGAGCAATCAGCCCCAGCATTTT.

In its sample, this clone was seen a few times. The genes are TRBV5-6 and TRBJ2-2; no definite D call. Germline lookup yields CDR1 SGHDT and CDR2 YYEEEE. This CDR3 comprises 11 residues. V was clipped by 0 bases and J by 10 bases, with 4 bases between them. Here the CDR3 DNA reads TGTGCCAGCAGCTTGGGGGCGGAGCTGTTTTTT. As protein: CASSLGAELFF.

The gene calls are TRBV15 and TRBJ2-1; 10 bases are shared with TRBD2. Trimming removed 0 bases from V and 10 bases from J; junction bases left unmatched: 9. There are 16 residues in the CDR3. Germline loops: CDR1 LNHNV, CDR2 YYDKDF (reference sequence). Written as DNA, the CDR3 is TGTGCCACCAGCAGAGATAATCTAGCGGGAGAAGGGGAGCAGTTCTTC. Translated: CATSRDNLAGEGEQFF.

J is TRBJ2-5 and V is TRBV6-6; 8 nucleotides line up with TRBD2. The length of the CDR3 is 15 residues. Unmatched junction bases numbered 5, after V lost 5 bases and J lost 0 bases. The germline CDR1 and CDR2 sequences are MNHNY and SVGAGI (reference sequence). Written as DNA, the CDR3 is TGTGCCAGCAGTGCAGGCGGGGGGAACCAAGAGACCCAGTACTTC. It encodes CASSAGGGNQETQYF.

The CDR3, as DNA: TGTGCCAGCAGCCGAGAAGCGGATGGATTCTACGAGCAGTACTTC. Translated: CASSREADGFYEQYF. The chain employs TRBV4-2 and TRBJ2-7; TRBD2 might be the D (5 bases). Germline V gene data show CDR1 as LGHNA and CDR2 as YNFKEQ. The length of the CDR3 is 15 residues. The germline V and J ends were trimmed by 4 bases and 3 bases, with 16 bases remaining between them.

This clone was recorded only once. The chain recombines TRBV7-9 with TRBJ2-5; 8 bases map to TRBD2. V was pared by 5 bases and J by 5 bases, with 10 bases of the junction left unmatched. Germline values: CDR1 SEHNR, CDR2 FQNEAQ (reference sequence). The length of the CDR3 is 15 residues. CDR3: CASSTQAGVGETQYF. DNA of the CDR3: TGTGCCAGCAGCACCCAAGCGGGAGTTGGGGAGACCCAGTACTTC.

CDR3 protein: CAWSVGGMVSPLHF. The CDR3 nucleotides are TGTGCCTGGAGTGTCGGAGGGATGGTTTCACCCCTCCACTTT. The chain couples TRBV30 to TRBJ1-6; D is uncertain. The germline gives CDR1 GTSNPN, CDR2 SVGIG (reference sequence). Trimming pared 0 bases from V and 9 bases from J, leaving 12 bases between. CDR3 length: 14 amino acids.